This section outlines one T cell receptor (beta chain) sequence together with its context. Its target is not known. The data originate from a study of a mutant IDH1 vaccine in newly diagnosed glioma. About the research overall: Patients received vaccination from 4-6 weeks after radiotherapy alone, or with temozolomide cycles. Treated patients, approximately 62% male and about 38% female, averaged around 40 years of age.

The CDR3 has 13 residues. CDR1 is GTSNPN, CDR2 SVGIG, per germline (reference sequence). With 3 bases removed from V and 1 base from J, the gap between germline ends came to 9 bases. Repertoires were generated with immunoSEQ multiplex PCR, while TCRdb's copy carries only in-frame clones and drops some. The sample consists of 50,000 to 65,000 clones, roughly four fifths of them appearing once. The time point denotes: week 47, end of study. Each dose delivered 300 ug of mutant IDH1 20-mer peptide subcutaneously with imiquimod. The chain carries TRBV30 and TRBJ1-2, with D possibly being TRBD1 (5 bases). This receptor was taken from a woman aged 45 to 65 with glioma. The specimen comprised PBMCs, sampled from a glioma patient whose treatment included an IDH1 peptide vaccine. The CDR3 DNA follows: TGTGCCTGGAGCGGCGGGGGTAACTATGGCTACACCTTC. This gives the protein CAWSGGGNYGYTF.